One and the same sample provided the 21 T cell receptor beta chains below, sequenced in a study of vaccination and CD4 T cells after COVID-19. Described treatment: approximately 10-day PBMC culture with coronavirus spike peptide pools or control peptides (ViraFEST assay). The antigens for these receptors are not known. Sequenced with the Oncomine TCR Beta short-read assay was DNA taken from cultured CD4+ T cells. TCRdb reanalysed the PCR reads using MiXCR and keeps one entry per CDR3 protein. The sample holds 20,000 to 25,000 distinct CDR3 sequences, less than 65% seen once. The sample was CD4+ T cells from blood, cultured in vitro, taken after SARS-CoV-2 vaccination. These receptors were taken from a human donor who received a COVID-19 vaccine.

The chain joins TRBV5-4 to TRBJ2-7; 9 bases fit TRBD2. J was trimmed by 4 bases and V by 4 bases; bases with no gene match: 3. CDR1 SGHNT and CDR2 YYREEE come from the germline V gene (reference sequence). This CDR3 comprises 13 residues. The CDR3 DNA is TGTGCCAGCAGCCCGGGACTAGCATACGAGCAGTACTTC. Translating it yields CASSPGLAYEQYF.

The rearrangement uses TRBV30 and TRBJ2-1; D unresolved. Trimming took off 0 bases at V and 6 bases at J, with 15 bases between the two ends. Germline V gene data show CDR1 as GTSNPN and CDR2 as SVGIG (reference sequence). The length of the CDR3 is 15 residues. CDR3: CAWSVRLNRINEQFF. DNA of the CDR3: TGTGCCTGGAGTGTACGGCTCAATCGGATCAATGAGCAGTTCTTC. Using reference TRBV30 and TRBJ2-1 for the parts outside the CDR3, the full variable domain is SQTIHQWPATLVQPVGSPLSLECTVEGTSNPNLYWYRQAAGRGLQLLFYSVGIGQISSEVPQNLSASRPQDRQFILSSKKLLLSDSGFYLCAWSVRLNRINEQFFGPGTRLTVL.

This rearrangement joins TRBV6-1 to TRBJ2-2, with D unclear. Per the germline V gene, CDR1 is MNHNS and CDR2 is SASEGT. The V end lost 4 bases, the J end lost 5 bases, and 11 bases lay between the germline ends. The CDR3 totals 14 residues. CDR3 residues: CASSGRMLTGELFF. The CDR3 region has the DNA TGTGCCAGCAGTGGTAGGATGTTGACCGGGGAGCTGTTTTTT.

This clonotype was counted once. This chain uses TRBV5-1 with TRBJ2-7; tentative D call: TRBD2 (6 bases). Germline loops: CDR1 SGHRS, CDR2 YFSETQ. V lost 0 bases and J lost 3, with 10 bases in between. This CDR3 region has 14 residues. The DNA for the CDR3 is TGCGCCAGCAGCTTGGGCGGAGGGAACTACGAGCAGTACTTC. This encodes CASSLGGGNYEQYF.

This sequence joins TRBV7-8 and TRBJ2-5, with TRBD2 identical over 10 bases. CDR1 is SGHVS, CDR2 FQNEAQ, per germline. V lost 6 bases and J lost 2; bases outside the gene matches: 9. CDR3 length: 16 amino acids. CDR3 sequence (DNA): TGTGCCAGCAGAATTGGGCTAGCGGGGGCTCAAGAGACCCAGTACTTC. Its translation: CASRIGLAGAQETQYF.

As regards this clonotype: A junction boundary mismatches the germline segment, possibly from a read error. The chain is built from TRBV6-1 and TRBJ1-5; TRBD1 is a possible D gene (5 bases). CDR3 length: 15 amino acids. Looked up from germline, CDR1 is MNHNS and CDR2 is SASEGT. The CDR3 DNA follows: TGTGCCATCAGTGAAATGGCAGGGAGCAATCAGCCCCAGCATTTT. It encodes CAISEMAGSNQPQHF.

This clonotype was counted once. This chain joins TRBV7-3 and TRBJ2-5; TRBD1 agrees at 11 bases. The CDR3 spans 17 residues. The junction had 12 bases not matched to a gene; V was cut back by 4 bases and J by 5 bases. The germline CDR1 and CDR2 sequences are SGHTA and FQGTGA. The CDR3 DNA reads as TGTGCCAGCAGCTGGGGTAGGGACAGGGGGATTTTGGAGACCCAGTACTTC. Translated, it gives CASSWGRDRGILETQYF.

This chain connects TRBV7-6 to TRBJ2-2; TRBD1 agrees at 10 bases. The CDR3 length is 15 residues. V shed 3 bases, J shed 7 bases, and the junction held 5 bases outside the gene matches. CDR1 SGHVS and CDR2 FNYEAQ come from the germline V gene. The CDR3 reads CASSFGQGEGGELFF. The DNA for the CDR3 is TGTGCCAGCAGCTTCGGACAGGGGGAGGGCGGGGAGCTGTTTTTT.

This rearrangement joins TRBV5-1 to TRBJ1-2, with 10 bases fitting TRBD1. Germline V gene sequence: CDR1 SGHRS, CDR2 YFSETQ. This CDR3 has 14 residues. The ends lost 4 bases at V and 6 bases at J; junction bases unmatched: 6. Here the CDR3 reads CASSPGQGSHGYTF. DNA for the CDR3: TGCGCCAGCAGCCCGGGACAGGGGTCGCATGGCTACACCTTC.

This clonotype was seen only a few times. The chain couples TRBV6-1 to TRBJ1-2; 12 bases align to TRBD1. CDR1 and CDR2 from the germline V gene are MNHNS and SASEGT. V shed 5 bases and J 3 bases; nucleotides not matched to a gene: 4. This CDR3 has 15 residues. This chain's CDR3 is CASSRGDRGHYGYTF. Here the CDR3 DNA reads TGTGCCAGCAGTAGGGGGGACAGGGGGCACTATGGCTACACCTTC.

CDR3 in DNA: TGTGCCATCAGCCCCTATGGGGGGAACACTGAAGCTTTCTTT. This sequence encodes CAISPYGGNTEAFF. The J gene is TRBJ1-1, the V gene TRBV10-3; possibly TRBD1 for D (5 bases). CDR3 size: 14 residues. Germline CDR1 ENHRY, CDR2 SYGVKD. V lost 6 bases and J lost 1, with 12 bases in between.

The chain joins TRBV27 to TRBJ1-1; D not resolved. Germline V gene data show CDR1 as MNHEY and CDR2 as SMNVEV (reference sequence). Trimming stripped 2 bases from V and 4 bases from J, with 14 bases between. The CDR3 runs 15 residues. CDR3 DNA sequence: TGTGCCAGCAGTTTAACTTGGAAGGGAGGCACTGAAGCTTTCTTT. This sequence encodes CASSLTWKGGTEAFF.

J is TRBJ2-7 and V is TRBV15; weak D call: TRBD1 (7 bases). In germline, CDR1 is LNHNV, CDR2 YYDKDF (reference sequence). This CDR3 has 15 residues. V shed 0 bases and J shed 2 bases, with 11 bases lying between them. CDR3 sequence (DNA): TGTGCCACCAGCAGAGAGGGCAGGGGGGCCTACGAGCAGTACTTC. Protein product: CATSREGRGAYEQYF.

This clonotype was counted a few times. The chain is built from TRBV7-9 and TRBJ2-5; 12 nucleotides match TRBD2. CDR3 size: 18 residues. The ends lost 2 bases at V and 3 bases at J; junction bases unmatched: 10. Germline V gives CDR1 SEHNR, CDR2 FQNEAQ (reference sequence). CDR3 region: CASSLRSSASGGEETQYF. The CDR3 DNA reads as TGTGCCAGCAGCTTAAGATCTTCGGCTAGCGGGGGGGAAGAGACCCAGTACTTC.

The chain has TRBV7-2 and TRBJ1-6; TRBD1 is a possible D gene (6 bases). Trimming shortened V by 6 bases and J by 0 bases, and 9 bases separated the two germline ends. This CDR3 spans 15 amino acids. Germline lookup yields CDR1 SGHTA and CDR2 FQGNSA. In DNA, the CDR3 is TGTGCCAGCAGAGGGGGGGGCTCCTATAATTCACCCCTCCACTTT. Its protein product is CASRGGGSYNSPLHF.

The gene calls are TRBV20-1 and TRBJ2-1, with no clear D. CDR1 is DFQATT and CDR2 is SNEGSKA in the germline V gene (reference sequence). V dropped 4 bases and J dropped 0 bases, with 16 bases sitting between them. The CDR3 consists of 16 residues. CDR3 amino acids: CSANHEAKSSYNEQFF. CDR3 nucleotide sequence: TGCAGTGCTAACCACGAGGCAAAGAGCTCCTACAATGAGCAGTTCTTC.

The chain is built from TRBV20-1 and TRBJ1-5; 7 nucleotides align to TRBD1. The CDR3 has 13 amino acids. Germline CDR1 reads DFQATT; CDR2 reads SNEGSKA (reference sequence). J gave up 3 bases and V 7 bases, and 6 bases lay outside the gene matches. CDR3 residues: CSVKQGVNQPQHF. CDR3 nucleotides: TGCAGTGTTAAGCAGGGGGTCAATCAGCCCCAGCATTTT.

V usage is TRBV20-1 and J usage is TRBJ2-3, with unresolved D. This CDR3 region has 13 residues. The V gene lost 6 bases and the J gene lost 1 base, with 11 bases spanning the gap. Germline assignment: CDR1 DFQATT and CDR2 SNEGSKA (reference sequence). CDR3 DNA sequence: TGCAGTGCGGCTCCGACCCGCACAGATACGCAGTATTTT. Translating gives CSAAPTRTDTQYF.

This chain links TRBV10-1 with TRBJ2-7; D not resolved. V lost 6 bases and J lost 4, with 7 bases in between. CDR3 length: 11 amino acids. Germline loops: CDR1 WNHNN, CDR2 SYGVQD (reference sequence). DNA for the CDR3: TGCGCCAGCAGGCCTCCTTACGAGCAGTACTTC. Protein sequence: CASRPPYEQYF.

The chain is built from TRBV12-3 or TRBV12-4 and TRBJ2-2; D ambiguous. The CDR3 contains 16 residues. Trimming cost V 6 bases and J 4 bases, with 18 bases left between them. CDR3 in DNA: TGTGCCAGCAGCCGGGCCACCCGGGTCGGCACCGGGGAGCTGTTTTTT. Translation: CASSRATRVGTGELFF.

The table lists this clonotype with a count of one. V is TRBV19 and J is TRBJ1-2; TRBD1 matches at 11 bases. Germline V gene sequence: CDR1 LNHDA, CDR2 SQIVND (reference sequence). CDR3 size: 16 residues. Unmatched junction bases numbered 6, after V lost 4 bases and J lost 2 bases. CDR3 DNA sequence: TGTGCCAGTAGTACCCGGGACAGGGGGGTAAACTATGGCTACACCTTC. This translates into CASSTRDRGVNYGYTF.